The source of this TCR beta chain is a study of cytomegalovirus exposure and HLA in healthy donors. At the level of the study: Among the 398 genotyped donors, 81% were placed in the Caucasian-associated ancestry cluster. Findings and caveats of the study: As confirmed in vitro, a few CMV-associated chains were specific for CMV antigens.

Trimming took 5 bases from V and 5 from J; bases not matched to a gene: 16. Germline V gene data show CDR1 as GTSNPN and CDR2 as SVGIG (reference sequence). The CDR3 spans 16 residues. Note on this clone: No antigen is known for it.

Primers: 60 Vbeta forward and 13 Jbeta reverse. TCRdb's table, derived via immunoSEQ multiplex PCR, lists solely in-frame clones and lacks some. The sample lists 150,000 to 200,000 clones; 77% were seen once. The rearrangement joins TRBV30 to TRBJ2-5; 8 bases align to TRBD2. The clonotype was recovered from a young man in good health and CMV-seronegative. Sequenced input: PBMCs. CDR3 amino acids: CAWEGERGNGLETQYF. In nucleotides, the CDR3 is TGTGCCTGGGAGGGTGAGCGGGGGAACGGTCTGGAGACCCAGTACTTC.